The 17 T cell receptor beta chains listed next were all sequenced from one sample in a study of cytomegalovirus exposure and HLA in healthy donors. PCR involved 60 Vbeta and 13 Jbeta primers. Sequencing was performed with immunoSEQ multiplex PCR; in TCRdb, only in-frame clones are kept and a portion is missing. In the table there are 100,000 to 150,000 clones, more than 9% of which are singletons. The specimen was PBMCs. These receptors originate from a woman younger than 35 in good health and CMV-seropositive.

This clone was detected only a few times. This chain uses TRBV18 with TRBJ1-1; 7 positions agree with TRBD1. This CDR3 is built from 14 residues. J gave up 8 bases and V 6 bases, and 12 bases lay outside the gene matches. The germline V gene encodes CDR1 KGHSH and CDR2 LQKENI. CDR3 sequence: CASSQTGTVPEAFF. In DNA form, the CDR3 reads TGTGCCAGCTCCCAAACCGGGACAGTGCCCGAAGCTTTCTTT.

The chain recombines TRBV15 with TRBJ2-7; 8 bases map to TRBD1. Per the germline V gene, CDR1 is LNHNV and CDR2 is YYDKDF (reference sequence). V was pared by 1 base and J by 4 bases, with 6 bases of the junction left unmatched. This CDR3 has 15 amino acids. The CDR3 coding sequence is TGTGCCACCAGCAGAGCCGGGACAGGACGATACGAGCAGTACTTC. The encoded protein is CATSRAGTGRYEQYF.

This chain joins TRBV29-1 and TRBJ2-2; 9 nucleotides line up with TRBD2. The CDR3 has 14 residues. CDR1 SQVTM and CDR2 ANQGSEA come from the germline V gene. With V trimmed by 2 bases and J by 8 bases, 6 bases remained unmatched. The CDR3 DNA sequence: TGCAGCGTTGAAACCCTAGCGGGAACAGGGGAGCTGTTTTTT. Its translation is CSVETLAGTGELFF.

This clone showed up just a few times. This chain joins TRBV6-5 and TRBJ2-7; TRBD1 matches at 7 bases. J was trimmed by 3 bases and V by 7 bases; bases with no gene match: 9. CDR3 length: 14 residues. Germline V lookup: CDR1 MNHEY, CDR2 SVGAGI. The CDR3 sequence: CASKMRQGLYEQYF. The DNA of the CDR3 is TGTGCCAGCAAGATGAGACAGGGTCTCTACGAGCAGTACTTC.

This clone has a handful of counts. V gene TRBV5-1 combines with J gene TRBJ2-1; 10 bases align to TRBD2. Germline V CDR1 and CDR2: SGHRS, YFSETQ. CDR3 length: 13 amino acids. With V trimmed by 9 bases and J by 8 bases, 8 bases remained unmatched. The CDR3, as DNA: TGCGCCACCCGGACTAGCGGTTGGGATGAGCAGTTCTTC. It yields the protein CATRTSGWDEQFF. The complete variable domain, with remaining parts taken from reference TRBV5-1 and TRBJ2-1, reads KAGVTQTPRYLIKTRGQQVTLSCSPISGHRSVSWYQQTPGQGLQFLFEYFSETQRNKGNFPGRFSGRQFSNSRSEMNVSTLELGDSALYLCATRTSGWDEQFFGPGTRLTVL.

The V gene is TRBV2, the J gene TRBJ2-1; D is possibly TRBD1 (6 bases). Germline V gene sequence: CDR1 SNHLY, CDR2 FYNNEI. The V end lost 4 bases, the J end lost 3 bases, and 10 bases lay between the germline ends. The CDR3 totals 14 residues. The CDR3 nucleotides read TGTGCCAGCAGTGTTAGGACAGTCTACAATGAGCAGTTCTTC. This gives the protein CASSVRTVYNEQFF.

The sample holds a few counts of this clone. The chain recombines TRBV5-6 with TRBJ1-6; unclear D gene. CDR1 is SGHDT, CDR2 YYEEEE, per germline. This CDR3 is built from 14 residues. Trimming removed 3 bases at V and 5 bases at J, with 9 bases between. Here the CDR3 DNA reads TGTGCCAGCAGCTCGGTGGTGAATAATTCACCCCTCCACTTT. This codes for CASSSVVNNSPLHF.

This chain uses TRBV7-3 with TRBJ2-5, with D maybe TRBD2 (5 bases). The CDR3 contains 16 residues. Germline CDR1 reads SGHTA; CDR2 reads FQGTGA. V was clipped by 4 bases and J by 1 base, with 16 bases between them. This CDR3 reads CASSSTGIWPQETQYF. The CDR3, as DNA: TGTGCCAGCAGCTCTACGGGAATTTGGCCCCAAGAGACCCAGTACTTC. Full variable domain (outside the CDR3, taken from reference TRBV7-3 and TRBJ2-5): GAGVSQTPSNKVTEKGKYVELRCDPISGHTALYWYRQSLGQGPEFLIYFQGTGAADDSGLPNDRFFAVRPEGSVSTLKIQRTERGDSAVYLCASSSTGIWPQETQYFGPGTRLLVL.

In its sample, this clone was seen a few times. The V and J genes are TRBV5-1 and TRBJ1-1, with TRBD1 matching 10 bases. The CDR3 consists of 14 residues. With 4 bases clipped from V and 5 bases from J, the junction kept 5 bases outside the gene matches. Germline assignment: CDR1 SGHRS and CDR2 YFSETQ. CDR3 bases: TGCGCCAGCAGCCTCGGACAGGGGGGAACTGAAGCTTTCTTT. Translating gives CASSLGQGGTEAFF. The entire variable domain, with the rest obtained from reference TRBV5-1 and TRBJ1-1, is as follows: KAGVTQTPRYLIKTRGQQVTLSCSPISGHRSVSWYQQTPGQGLQFLFEYFSETQRNKGNFPGRFSGRQFSNSRSEMNVSTLELGDSALYLCASSLGQGGTEAFFGQGTRLTVV.

J is TRBJ2-5 and V is TRBV11-3, with D unclear. The CDR3 has 12 residues. V shed 3 bases and J shed 6 bases, with 8 bases lying between them. The germline V gene encodes CDR1 SGHNT and CDR2 YENEEA. The CDR3: CASSFRKKTQYF. Here the CDR3 DNA reads TGTGCCAGCAGCTTCAGAAAGAAGACCCAGTACTTC. Looking up the rest from reference TRBV11-3 and TRBJ2-5 gives the full variable domain: EAGVVQSPRYKIIEKKQPVAFWCNPISGHNTLYWYLQNLGQGPELLIRYENEEAVDDSQLPKDRFSAERLKGVDSTLKIQPAELGDSAVYLCASSFRKKTQYFGPGTRLLVL.

This clone was seen a few times. CDR3: CASNRGPAETQYF. The DNA for the CDR3 is TGTGCCAGTAACAGGGGGCCAGCCGAGACCCAGTACTTC. This chain joins TRBV19 and TRBJ2-5; 9 bases are shared with TRBD1. The CDR3 covers 13 residues. Trimming took 7 bases from V and 5 from J; bases not matched to a gene: 5. Germline CDR1 and CDR2: LNHDA and SQIVND (reference sequence). The full variable domain, rest sourced from reference TRBV19 and TRBJ2-5, is DGGITQSPKYLFRKEGQNVTLSCEQNLNHDAMYWYRQDPGQGLRLIYYSQIVNDFQKGDIAEGYSVSREKKESFPLTVTSAQKNPTAFYLCASNRGPAETQYFGPGTRLLVL.

The CDR3 loop is CASSGGSSGANVLTF. CDR3 bases: TGTGCCAGCAGCGGAGGAAGCTCTGGGGCCAACGTCCTGACTTTC. The rearrangement links TRBV9 to TRBJ2-6; no clear D gene. CDR1 is SGDLS, CDR2 YYNGEE, per germline. The CDR3 has 15 residues. The V end was cut by 3 bases, the J end by 0 bases, with 7 bases between.

This clone was counted only a few times. The chain joins TRBV2 to TRBJ1-5; no clear D. This CDR3 contains 15 residues. V was cut by 5 bases and J by 4 bases, with 15 bases left in between. Germline V gene lookup returns CDR1 SNHLY and CDR2 FYNNEI. CDR3 bases: TGTGCCAGCAGTCTCTCGCTCTTGAGAAATCAGCCCCAGCATTTT. Translation: CASSLSLLRNQPQHF.

This clone was seen a handful of times. The chain couples TRBV5-1 to TRBJ2-3; a possible D gene is TRBD2 (6 bases). Germline loops: CDR1 SGHRS, CDR2 YFSETQ. V lost 6 bases, J lost 2 bases, and 10 bases lay in between. This CDR3 spans 13 amino acids. DNA of the CDR3: TGCGCCAGCACCGGGAGTAACACAGATACGCAGTATTTT. It specifies CASTGSNTDTQYF.

The chain recombines TRBV2 with TRBJ2-7; 7 bases are a match to TRBD2. CDR3 length: 17 amino acids. Germline values: CDR1 SNHLY, CDR2 FYNNEI. With 7 bases clipped from V and 0 bases from J, the junction kept 15 bases outside the gene matches. The CDR3 DNA sequence: TGTGCCAGCAAGAGGGAGGGCTGGGCTGGGTACTCCTACGAGCAGTACTTC. It encodes CASKREGWAGYSYEQYF.

The gene calls are TRBV10-3 and TRBJ2-1; tentative D call: TRBD2 (6 bases). Germline assignment: CDR1 ENHRY and CDR2 SYGVKD. The germline V and J ends were trimmed by 0 bases and 1 base, with 22 bases remaining between them. The CDR3 consists of 20 residues. In DNA, the CDR3 is TGTGCCATCAGTGAGTCGACGGGACTCCGGAGCACTATGTCCTACAATGAGCAGTTCTTC. This sequence encodes CAISESTGLRSTMSYNEQFF.

By share, this clone counts as medium-sized. This chain connects TRBV4-1 to TRBJ2-6; maybe TRBD2 (5 bases). The CDR3 totals 16 residues. Between the trimmed V and J ends, which lost 1 base and 4 bases, there was a span of 11 bases. Germline CDR1 is MGHRA and CDR2 is YSYEKL. In nucleotides, the CDR3 is TGCGCCAGCAGCCAAGGAGCGGAGACAGGGGCCAACGTCCTGACTTTC. Its translation: CASSQGAETGANVLTF.